Shown below are 6 T cell receptor beta chains from a single sample sequenced in a study of T cells in localized non-small cell lung cancer. Profiled with immunoSEQ multiplex PCR; TCRdb holds only in-frame clones, not every one. Here the sample spans more than 15,000 clones, around four fifths being singletons. The material was peripheral blood, obtained before any cancer treatment. The receptors were gathered from a male donor at least 60 years old with stage III lung adenocarcinoma.

The CDR3 protein is CASSTSGGAREQYF. The CDR3 coding sequence is TGTGCCAGCAGCACTAGCGGGGGGGCTAGGGAGCAGTACTTC. This chain connects TRBV5-5 to TRBJ2-7; 13 nucleotides line up with TRBD2. CDR1 is SGHKS and CDR2 is YYEKEE in the germline V gene (reference sequence). Trimming at V came to 4 bases and at J to 7 bases, leaving 5 bases not matched to a gene. The CDR3 runs to 14 residues.

The chain carries TRBV5-1 and TRBJ2-5, with 7 nucleotides matching TRBD1. The CDR3 extends over 16 amino acids. Germline V gene lookup returns CDR1 SGHRS and CDR2 YFSETQ. Unmatched junction bases numbered 12, after V lost 3 bases and J lost 4 bases. The CDR3 reads CASSSDVQGNGETQYF. The CDR3 nucleotides are TGCGCCAGCAGCTCCGATGTACAGGGGAATGGAGAGACCCAGTACTTC.

The chain combines TRBV4-1 with TRBJ2-7, with D perhaps matching TRBD1 (6 bases). The CDR3 has 15 residues. Germline CDR1 and CDR2: MGHRA and YSYEKL. V was trimmed by 1 base and J by 7 bases, leaving 17 bases between them. The CDR3 nucleotides are TGCGCCAGCAGCCAAGCTCTGACAGGTTTAGGGGAGCAGTACTTC. Protein product: CASSQALTGLGEQYF.

V and J are TRBV5-5 and TRBJ1-3, with D perhaps TRBD1 (6 bases). V lost 4 bases, J lost 0 bases, and 14 bases lay in between. Germline CDR1 reads SGHKS; CDR2 reads YYEKEE (reference sequence). The CDR3 has 16 residues. CDR3 loop: CASSRAPGVSGNTIYF. The CDR3 DNA sequence: TGTGCCAGCAGCCGGGCTCCAGGGGTCTCTGGAAACACCATATATTTT.

The rearrangement joins TRBV2 to TRBJ1-3; possible D gene TRBD1, 5 bases. This CDR3 region has 15 residues. V dropped 0 bases and J dropped 0 bases, with 6 bases sitting between them. CDR1 is SNHLY, CDR2 FYNNEI, per germline. The CDR3 DNA is TGTGCCAGCAGTGAAGCAGGGACCTCTGGAAACACCATATATTTT. The encoded protein is CASSEAGTSGNTIYF.

The rearrangement uses TRBV7-2 and TRBJ2-2, with D perhaps TRBD1 or TRBD2 (6 bases each). This CDR3 comprises 17 residues. In germline, CDR1 is SGHTA, CDR2 FQGNSA. Trimming pared 1 base from V and 3 bases from J, leaving 15 bases between. Here the CDR3 DNA reads TGTGCCAGCAGCTTAGTTGGGGGGCCATTGTACACCGGGGAGCTGTTTTTT. Protein product: CASSLVGGPLYTGELFF.